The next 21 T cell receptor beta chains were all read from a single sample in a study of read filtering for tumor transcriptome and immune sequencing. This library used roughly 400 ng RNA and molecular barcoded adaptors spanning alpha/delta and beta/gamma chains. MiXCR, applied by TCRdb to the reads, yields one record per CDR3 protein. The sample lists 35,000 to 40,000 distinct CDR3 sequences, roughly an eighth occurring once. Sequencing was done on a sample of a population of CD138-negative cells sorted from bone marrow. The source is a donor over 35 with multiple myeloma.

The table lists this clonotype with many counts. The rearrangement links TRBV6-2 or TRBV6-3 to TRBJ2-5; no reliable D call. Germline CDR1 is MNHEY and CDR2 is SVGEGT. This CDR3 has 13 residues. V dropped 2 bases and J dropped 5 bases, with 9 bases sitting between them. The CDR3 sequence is CASSYIVFETQYF. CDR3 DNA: TGTGCCAGCAGTTACATCGTATTCGAGACCCAGTACTTC.

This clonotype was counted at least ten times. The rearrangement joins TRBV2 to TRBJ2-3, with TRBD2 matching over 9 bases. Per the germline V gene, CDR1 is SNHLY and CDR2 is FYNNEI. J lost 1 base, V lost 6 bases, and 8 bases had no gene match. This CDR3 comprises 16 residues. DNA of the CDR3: TGTGCCAGCAGCGGATTAGCGGGAGTCGGCACAGATACGCAGTATTTT. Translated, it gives CASSGLAGVGTDTQYF.

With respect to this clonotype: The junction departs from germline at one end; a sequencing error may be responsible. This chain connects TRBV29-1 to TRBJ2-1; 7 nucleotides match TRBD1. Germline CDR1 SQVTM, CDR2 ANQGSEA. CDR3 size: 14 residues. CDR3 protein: CSVGETGSYNGQLF. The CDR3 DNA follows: TGCAGCGTTGGTGAGACAGGGTCCTACAATGGGCAGCTCTTC.

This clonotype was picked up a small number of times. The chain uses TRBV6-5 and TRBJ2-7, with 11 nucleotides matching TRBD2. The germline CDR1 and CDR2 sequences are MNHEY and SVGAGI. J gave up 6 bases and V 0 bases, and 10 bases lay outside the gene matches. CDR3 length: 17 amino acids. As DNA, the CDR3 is TGTGCCAGCAGTTACTCCCGCGGCACTAGCGGGAGTGTCGAGCAGTACTTC. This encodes CASSYSRGTSGSVEQYF.

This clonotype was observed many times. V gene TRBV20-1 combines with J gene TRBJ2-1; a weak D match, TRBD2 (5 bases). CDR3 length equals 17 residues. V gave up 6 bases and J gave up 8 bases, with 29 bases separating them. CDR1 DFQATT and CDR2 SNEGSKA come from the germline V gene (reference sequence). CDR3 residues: CSAPRGSPWAESDEQFF. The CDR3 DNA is TGCAGTGCGCCAAGAGGGTCCCCTTGGGCTGAATCCGATGAGCAGTTCTTC.

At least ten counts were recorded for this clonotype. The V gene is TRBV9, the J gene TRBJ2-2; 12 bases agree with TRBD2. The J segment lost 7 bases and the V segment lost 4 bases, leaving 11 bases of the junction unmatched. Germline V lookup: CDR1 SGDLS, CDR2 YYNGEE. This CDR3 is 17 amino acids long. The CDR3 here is CASSLPPLAGGGGELFF. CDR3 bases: TGTGCCAGCAGCCTCCCCCCACTAGCGGGAGGAGGCGGGGAGCTGTTTTTT.

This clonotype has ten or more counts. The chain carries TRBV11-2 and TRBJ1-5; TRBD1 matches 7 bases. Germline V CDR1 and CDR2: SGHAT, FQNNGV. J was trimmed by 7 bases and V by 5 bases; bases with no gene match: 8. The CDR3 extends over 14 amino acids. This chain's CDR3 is CASSITGAGQPQHF. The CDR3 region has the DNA TGTGCCAGCAGCATCACAGGGGCGGGACAGCCCCAGCATTTT.

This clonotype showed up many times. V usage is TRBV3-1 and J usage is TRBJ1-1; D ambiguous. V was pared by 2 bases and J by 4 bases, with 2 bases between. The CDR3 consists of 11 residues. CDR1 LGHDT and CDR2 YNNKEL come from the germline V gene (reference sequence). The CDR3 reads CASSQSTEAFF. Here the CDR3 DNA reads TGTGCCAGCAGCCAAAGCACTGAAGCTTTCTTT.

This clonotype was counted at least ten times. CDR3 coding DNA: TGCGCCAGCAGCTGGCGGACAGGGGGCGATGAGCAGTTCTTC. It translates to CASSWRTGGDEQFF. The chain combines TRBV5-1 with TRBJ2-1; 11 bases fit TRBD1. The CDR3 spans 14 residues. J gave up 8 bases and V 3 bases, and 4 bases lay outside the gene matches. Germline assignment: CDR1 SGHRS and CDR2 YFSETQ.

The CDR3 protein is CAIMNCRANEQFF. The CDR3 nucleotides are TGTGCCATCATGAACTGCAGGGCCAATGAGCAGTTCTTC. The chain uses TRBV10-3 and TRBJ2-1; perhaps TRBD1 as D (5 bases). Between the trimmed V and J ends, which lost 7 bases and 6 bases, there was a span of 13 bases. Per the germline V gene, CDR1 is ENHRY and CDR2 is SYGVKD. This CDR3 is 13 amino acids long.

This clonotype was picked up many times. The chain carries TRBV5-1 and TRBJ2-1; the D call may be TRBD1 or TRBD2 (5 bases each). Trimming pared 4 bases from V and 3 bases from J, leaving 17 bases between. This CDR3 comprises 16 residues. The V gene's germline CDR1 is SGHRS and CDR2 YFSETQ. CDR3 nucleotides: TGCGCCAGCAGCCCGGAAGGGACGCAGCACTACAATGAGCAGTTCTTC. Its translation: CASSPEGTQHYNEQFF.

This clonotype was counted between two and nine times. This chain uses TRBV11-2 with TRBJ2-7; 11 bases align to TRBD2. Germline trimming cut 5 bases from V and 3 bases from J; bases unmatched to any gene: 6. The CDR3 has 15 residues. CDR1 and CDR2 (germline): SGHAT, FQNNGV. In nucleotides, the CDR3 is TGTGCCAGCAGCAGAACCGGGACTAGCGGCTACGAGCAGTACTTC. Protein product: CASSRTGTSGYEQYF.

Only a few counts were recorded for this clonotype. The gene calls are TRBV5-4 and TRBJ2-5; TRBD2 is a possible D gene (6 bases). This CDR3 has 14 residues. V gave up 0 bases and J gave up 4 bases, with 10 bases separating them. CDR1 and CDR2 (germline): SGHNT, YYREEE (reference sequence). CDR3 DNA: TGTGCCAGCAGCTTGGCGGCGGGAAGAGAGACCCAGTACTTC. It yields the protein CASSLAAGRETQYF.

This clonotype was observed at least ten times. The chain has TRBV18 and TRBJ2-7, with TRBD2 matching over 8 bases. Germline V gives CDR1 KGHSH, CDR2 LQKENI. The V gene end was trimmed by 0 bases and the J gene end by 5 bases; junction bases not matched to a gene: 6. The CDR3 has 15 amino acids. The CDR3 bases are TGTGCCAGCTCACCACCGCGGGGGGCAGGGGACGAGCAGTACTTC. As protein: CASSPPRGAGDEQYF. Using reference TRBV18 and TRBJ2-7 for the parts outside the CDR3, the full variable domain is NAGVMQNPRHLVRRRGQEARLRCSPMKGHSHVYWYRQLPEEGLKFMVYLQKENIIDESGMPKERFSAEFPKEGPSILRIQQVVRGDSAAYFCASSPPRGAGDEQYFGPGTRLTVT.

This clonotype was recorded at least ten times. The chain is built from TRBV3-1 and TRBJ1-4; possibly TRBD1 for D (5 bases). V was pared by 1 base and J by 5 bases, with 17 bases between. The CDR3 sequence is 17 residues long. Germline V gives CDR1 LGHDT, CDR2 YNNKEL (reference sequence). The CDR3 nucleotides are TGTGCCAGCAGCCAAGGGATACGTGACAGAATAAATGAAAAACTGTTTTTT. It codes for CASSQGIRDRINEKLFF.

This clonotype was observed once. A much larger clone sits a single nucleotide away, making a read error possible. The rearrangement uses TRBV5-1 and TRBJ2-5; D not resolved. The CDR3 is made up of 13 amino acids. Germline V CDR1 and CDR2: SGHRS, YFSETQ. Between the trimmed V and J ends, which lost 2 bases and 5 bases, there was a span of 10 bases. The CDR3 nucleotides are TGCGCCAGCAGCTTAGGGCCAGAGGAGACCCAGTACTTC. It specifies CASSLGPEETQYF. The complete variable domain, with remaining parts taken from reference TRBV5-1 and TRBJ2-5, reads KAGVTQTPRYLIKTRGQQVTLSCSPISGHRSVSWYQQTPGQGLQFLFEYFSETQRNKGNFPGRFSGRQFSNSRSEMNVSTLELGDSALYLCASSLGPEETQYFGPGTRLLVL.

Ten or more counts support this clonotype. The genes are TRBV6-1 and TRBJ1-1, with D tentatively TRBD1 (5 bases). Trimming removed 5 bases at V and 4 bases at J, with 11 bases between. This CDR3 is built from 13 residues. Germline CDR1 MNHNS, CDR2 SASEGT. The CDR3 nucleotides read TGTGCCAGCAGTTTCGGGACGGGCACTGAAGCTTTCTTT. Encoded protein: CASSFGTGTEAFF.

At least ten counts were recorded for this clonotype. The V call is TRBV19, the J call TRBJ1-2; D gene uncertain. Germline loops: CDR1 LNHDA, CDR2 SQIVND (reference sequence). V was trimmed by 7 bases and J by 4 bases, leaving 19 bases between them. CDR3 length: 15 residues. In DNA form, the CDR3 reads TGTGCCAGTACCCCGTCGGGCAGGAGCCCCTATGGCTACACCTTC. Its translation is CASTPSGRSPYGYTF. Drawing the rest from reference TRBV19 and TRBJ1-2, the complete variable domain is DGGITQSPKYLFRKEGQNVTLSCEQNLNHDAMYWYRQDPGQGLRLIYYSQIVNDFQKGDIAEGYSVSREKKESFPLTVTSAQKNPTAFYLCASTPSGRSPYGYTFGSGTRLTVV.

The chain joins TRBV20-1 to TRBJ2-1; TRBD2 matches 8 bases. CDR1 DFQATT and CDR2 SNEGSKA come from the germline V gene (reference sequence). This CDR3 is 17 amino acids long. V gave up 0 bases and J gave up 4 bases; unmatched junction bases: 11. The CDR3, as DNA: TGCAGTGCTAGAGATAGCGGGAATACTCGATATTACAATGAGCAGTTCTTC. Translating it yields CSARDSGNTRYYNEQFF.

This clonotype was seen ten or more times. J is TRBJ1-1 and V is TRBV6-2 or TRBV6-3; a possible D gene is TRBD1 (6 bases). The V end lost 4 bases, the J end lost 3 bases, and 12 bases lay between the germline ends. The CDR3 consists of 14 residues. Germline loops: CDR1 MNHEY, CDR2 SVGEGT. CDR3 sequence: CASSLAGADTEAFF. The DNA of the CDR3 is TGTGCCAGCAGTTTGGCGGGGGCCGACACTGAAGCTTTCTTT.

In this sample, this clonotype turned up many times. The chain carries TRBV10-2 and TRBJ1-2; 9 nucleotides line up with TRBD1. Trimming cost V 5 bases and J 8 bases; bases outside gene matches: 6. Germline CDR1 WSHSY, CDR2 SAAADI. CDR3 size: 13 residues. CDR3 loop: CASSLTGGEGYTF. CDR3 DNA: TGCGCCAGCAGTCTAACAGGGGGCGAAGGCTACACCTTC.